This T cell receptor beta chain was sequenced for a study of blood T cells in healthy people across ages. About the research overall: Capture via template switching afforded approximately one barcoded beta molecule per two T cells.

With 1 base removed from V and 3 bases from J, the gap between germline ends came to 7 bases. CDR3 size: 13 residues. Germline CDR1 SGHKS, CDR2 YYEKEE (reference sequence). PBMCs were isolated at a quantity of at least 6 million per sample. Primed by a sample-barcoded 5' primer and a J-beta primer mix, a second PCR proceeded for 7 to 11 cycles. Researchers report that each sample yielded at least 2.5 million CDR3-containing paired-end reads. One entry per CDR3 protein results from TCRdb running MiXCR on the 5' RACE reads. The sample has about 1.4 million distinct CDR3 sequences; around 55% are singletons.

Sequencing was carried out using blood. The origin of this receptor is a young man in good health. The rearrangement joins TRBV5-5 to TRBJ1-2; D gene uncertain. The CDR3 region has the DNA TGTGCCAGCAGCTTGCCCAGCGACTATGGCTACACCTTC. Its protein product is CASSLPSDYGYTF.